This T cell receptor (beta chain) was identified in a study of cytotoxic CD8 clonotypes in ibrutinib-treated CLL. The V segment lost 5 bases and the J segment 3 bases; nucleotides outside the gene matches: 8. Germline V gene sequence: CDR1 MNHNY, CDR2 SVGAGI (reference sequence). The CDR3 has 15 amino acids. Some clones are missing from TCRdb's copy, which holds only in-frame ones; the method was immunoSEQ multiplex PCR. The sample has over 200,000 clones, 75% to 80% seen once. Specimen: PBMCs, collected after 12 months of ibrutinib treatment. The origin of this receptor is a human donor with chronic lymphocytic leukemia. This chain uses TRBV6-6 with TRBJ2-7; 9 bases align to TRBD1. The CDR3 bases are TGTGCCAGCAGTCCTCTTGGGACAGGGCTCTACGAGCAGTACTTC. Residues: CASSPLGTGLYEQYF.